This T cell receptor beta chain was observed in a study of stem cell transplantation in POMP-related autoinflammatory disease (dated by TCRdb to about 2021). At the level of the whole study: It was hypothesized that MHC class I-dependent CD8+ T-cell differentiation and positive selection are impaired by defective thymoproteasomes, resulting in skewing of the TRB repertoire. Prior to transplant, the patients had CD4+ naive T-cell skewing, low CD8+ T-cell proportions, and decreased T-cell cytokine secretion. After transplant, 100% donor engraftment of neutrophils and platelets through one year was shown by DNA chimerism analysis. To find out how POMP deficiency affects T-cell receptor beta repertoire diversity and CDR3 characteristics, high-throughput TRB sequencing was used.

Here is what the overall study found, with its caveats: The trend toward lower diversity and increased clonality in PRAID patients was statistically significant only for regulatory T cells. The number of unique TRB V-J gene pairings was restricted in PRAID patients. A trend toward lower TRB diversity and higher clonality was observed in PRAID patients across all analyzed T-cell subsets.

From the cysteine through the phenylalanine, the CDR3 covers 13 amino acids. Just CDR3 DNA is preserved here, 39 bases in frame from base 1. The germline V gene specifies MNHNS as CDR1 and SASEGT as CDR2. Between the V and J ends, shortened by 2 bases and 4 bases respectively, the junction contains 9 bases. The library was produced with the immunoSEQ multiplex PCR assay. Turning to the authors' computational methods: Shannon entropy, which accounts for clonal size distribution, was used to quantify repertoire diversity. The Gini-Simpson index (Simpson_1-D) was used to measure inequality of clonotype distribution. Imported from immuneACCESS, the table was reduced by TCRdb to in-frame sequences with V and J called. These copies leave out some clones; in studies compared against another copy, an unresolved V gene accounts for under half, and the cause of the remainder is not known. The DNA was the basis for D and trimming; V, J and clone size are from that table. The sample table records tens of thousands of clones; roughly 93% of these occur just once. More than 0.55% of the sample goes to the ten largest clones.

In light of the paper, this sample's time point label describes: after hematopoietic stem cell transplant. PRAID was a condition in which autoinflammation came alongside prominent immunodeficiency. Before TRB sequencing, the T-cell subsets, namely conventional T cells, CD8+ T cells, regulatory T cells, and T follicular helper cells, were sorted. Of note for this clone: Its antigen is currently not known. Base qualities were left out, and no much larger clone turns up one base away.

In this chain, TRBV6-1 is recombined with TRBJ2-7, with the D gene too uncertain to name. The sequenced sample was CD4+ T cells from PBMCs, obtained after stem cell transplantation. The clonotype was recovered from a human patient with POMP-related autoinflammation and immune dysregulation (PRAID). After a transplant, not all T cells may be the patient's own; some may come from the graft donor. DNA sequence: TGTGCCAGCAGTGAAATGGCAGGATACGAGCAGTACTTC. This translates into CASSEMAGYEQYF.